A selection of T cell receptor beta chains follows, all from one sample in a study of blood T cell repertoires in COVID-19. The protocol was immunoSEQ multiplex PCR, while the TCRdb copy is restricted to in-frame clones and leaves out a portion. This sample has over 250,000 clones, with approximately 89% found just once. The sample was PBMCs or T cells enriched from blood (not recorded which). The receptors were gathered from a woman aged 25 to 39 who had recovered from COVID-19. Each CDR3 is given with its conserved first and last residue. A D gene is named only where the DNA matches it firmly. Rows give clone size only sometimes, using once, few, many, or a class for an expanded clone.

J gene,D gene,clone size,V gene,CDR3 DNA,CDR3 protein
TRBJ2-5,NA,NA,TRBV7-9,TGTGCCAGCAGCTTAGATGGTCGGGGAGAGACCCAGTACTTC,CASSLDGRGETQYF
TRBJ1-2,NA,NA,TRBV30,TGTGCCTGGAGTGGGGGCAGGAACTATGGCTACACCTTC,CAWSGGRNYGYTF
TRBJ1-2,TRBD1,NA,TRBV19,TGTGCCAGTAGTATATCGGGCAGGGGGGCTGGCTACACCTTC,CASSISGRGAGYTF
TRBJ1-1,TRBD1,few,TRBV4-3,TGCGCCAGCAGCCACGGGTCAGGGGGTAACACTGAAGCTTTCTTT,CASSHGSGGNTEAFF
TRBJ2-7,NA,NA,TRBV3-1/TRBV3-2,TGTGCCAGCAGCCAAGCTGGAGCCTACGAGCAGTACTTC,CASSQAGAYEQYF
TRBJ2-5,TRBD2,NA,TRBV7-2,TGTGCCAGCAGCTTAATCGGTTGGAGTAGCGGGTGGGAGGAGACCCAGTACTTC,CASSLIGWSSGWEETQYF
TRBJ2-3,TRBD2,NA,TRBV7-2,TGTGCCAGCTCCCCACCGGGACTAAGCACAGATACGCAGTATTTT,CASSPPGLSTDTQYF
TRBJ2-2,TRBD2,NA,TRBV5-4,TGTGCCAGCAGCTTTCAGCGGGGGGCCAACACCGGGGAGCTGTTTTTT,CASSFQRGANTGELFF
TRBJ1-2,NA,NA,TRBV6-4,TGTGCCACAAGAGATGGCTACACCTTC,CATRDGYTF
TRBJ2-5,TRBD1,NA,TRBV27,TGTGCCAGCAGTTCATGGGACAGGTCTCAAGAGACCCAGTACTTC,CASSSWDRSQETQYF
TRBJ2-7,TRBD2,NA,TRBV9,TGTGCCAGCAGCGTAGCTAGCGGGACCTACGAGCAGTACTTC,CASSVASGTYEQYF
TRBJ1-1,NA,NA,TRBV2,TGTGCCAGCAATTTCTTCGGTCACACTGAAGCTTTCTTT,CASNFFGHTEAFF
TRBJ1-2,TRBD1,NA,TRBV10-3,TGTGCCAAGTTGACAGGGTTCGGCGTCTATGGCTACACCTTC,CAKLTGFGVYGYTF
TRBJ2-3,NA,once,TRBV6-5,TGTGCCAGCAGTCGTCACGACACCCGCGGGGATACGCAGTATTTT,CASSRHDTRGDTQYF
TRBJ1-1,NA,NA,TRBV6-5,TGTGCCAGCAGGACTGAGAGGACTGAAGCTTTCTTT,CASRTERTEAFF
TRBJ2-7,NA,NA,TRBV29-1,TGCAGCGTTGAAGCAGGGGTAACCTACGAGCAGTACTTC,CSVEAGVTYEQYF
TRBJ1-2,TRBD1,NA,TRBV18,TGTGCCAGCTCAGGGGGACAGGGGGCGAGCGGCTACACCTTC,CASSGGQGASGYTF
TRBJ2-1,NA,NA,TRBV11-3,TGTGCCAGCAGCTTACGACGGGGGGCGGGCAATGAGCAGTTCTTC,CASSLRRGAGNEQFF
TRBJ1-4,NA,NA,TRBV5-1,TGCGCCAGCAGCCTTGACCCGGGGACATATGAAAAACTGTTTTTT,CASSLDPGTYEKLFF
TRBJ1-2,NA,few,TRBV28,TGTGCCAGCAGCCTTGTCAGGGGAAGGCCTCACTATGGCTACACCTTC,CASSLVRGRPHYGYTF
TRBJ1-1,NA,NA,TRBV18,TGTGCCAGCTCACCTGCTAACCGGCAGGGCCCGTACACTGAAGCTTTCTTT,CASSPANRQGPYTEAFF
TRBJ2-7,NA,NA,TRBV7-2,TGTGCCAGCAGCTTAGACACAGGGAAGAACTCCTACGAGCAGTACTTC,CASSLDTGKNSYEQYF
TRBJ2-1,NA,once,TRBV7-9,TGTGCCAGCAGCTTGTACAGGGACTACAATGAGCAGTTCTTC,CASSLYRDYNEQFF
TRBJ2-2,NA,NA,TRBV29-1,TGCAGCGTCTTCAGGGTCGGCACCGGGGAGCTGTTTTTT,CSVFRVGTGELFF
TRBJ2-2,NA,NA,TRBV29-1,TGCAGCGCCGAGCGGGCCGGGGAGCTGTTTTTT,CSAERAGELFF
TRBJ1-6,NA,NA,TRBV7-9,TGTGCCAGCAGCTTAGCGAGGGGACAACTCTATTCACCCCTCCACTTT,CASSLARGQLYSPLHF
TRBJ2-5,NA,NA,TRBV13,TGTGCCAGCAGCTTAGTGGGCAATCGAGAGACCCAGTACTTC,CASSLVGNRETQYF
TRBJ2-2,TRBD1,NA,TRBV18,TGTGCCAGCGGGGCGACAGGGTTCGCCGGGGAGCTGTTTTTT,CASGATGFAGELFF
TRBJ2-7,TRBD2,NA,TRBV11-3,TGTGCCAGCAGCACCAGCCTAGCGGGGGACGAGCAGTACTTC,CASSTSLAGDEQYF
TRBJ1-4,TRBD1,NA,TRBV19,TGTGCCAGTAGTGCGGACAGGGTTAGTGAAAAACTGTTTTTT,CASSADRVSEKLFF
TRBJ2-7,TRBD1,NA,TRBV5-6,TGTGCCAGCAGTTATGGGGACAGCCCCTACGAGCAGTACTTC,CASSYGDSPYEQYF